These 25 T cell receptor beta chains share one sample of origin, sequenced in a study of post-analysis software for immune sequencing data. Their antigens remain unidentified. Every TCR beta cDNA library bore unique molecular identifiers. TCRdb passed the PCR reads through MiXCR, listing each CDR3 protein once. The table shows some 260,000 distinct CDR3 sequences, with 35% to 40% occurring only once. General study findings and limits: In patients, 4 to 6 TRBV segments were more frequent than in controls, with TRBV5-6, TRBV5-1 and TRBV20-1 among them.

Material for sequencing was blood. The receptors were sampled from a girl between 5 and 17 years old with multiple sclerosis.

This clonotype came up a few times. A much larger clone is a single base away; this may be a read error. The V gene is TRBV6-1, the J gene TRBJ2-5; D is possibly TRBD2 (5 bases). Germline V lookup: CDR1 MNHNS, CDR2 SASEGT. This CDR3 has 11 amino acids. The V gene lost 8 bases and the J gene lost 11 bases, with 15 bases spanning the gap. The CDR3 here is CASSGSREQYF. The DNA of the CDR3 is TGTGCCAGCTCGGGAAGTCGTGAGCAGTACTTC.

Note on this clonotype: Since a much larger clone is just one base distant, this may be a read error. This chain uses TRBV6-1 with TRBJ1-1, with a weak D call TRBD1 (6 bases). From germline, CDR1 is MNHNS and CDR2 SASEGT. The CDR3 runs 13 residues. CDR3 bases: TGTACCAGCAGTGATAGGGGGGCCACTGAAGCTTTCTTT. This translates into CTSSDRGATEAFF.

Points on this clonotype: A single base separates this from a much larger clone, so it may be a read error. The J gene is TRBJ1-5, the V gene TRBV7-9; D is perhaps TRBD1 (5 bases). The CDR3 extends over 15 amino acids. CDR1 and CDR2 from the germline V gene are SEHNR and FQNEAQ (reference sequence). CDR3 DNA: TGTGCCAGCAGCTCGGGAGTAGGGGTCAATCAGCCCCATCATTTT. It specifies CASSSGVGVNQPHHF.

This clonotype was detected many times. J is TRBJ2-1 and V is TRBV6-6; D is uncertain. CDR3 length: 17 amino acids. Germline CDR1 is MNHNY and CDR2 is SVGAGI (reference sequence). V lost 2 bases to trimming and J lost 0 bases, with 14 bases between them. CDR3: CASSYGGSRSSYNEQFF. CDR3 nucleotide sequence: TGTGCCAGCAGTTACGGTGGCAGCCGAAGCTCCTACAATGAGCAGTTCTTC.

This chain connects TRBV7-2 to TRBJ2-3; TRBD2 is a possible D gene (5 bases). Germline lookup yields CDR1 SGHTA and CDR2 FQGNSA. Trimming stripped 5 bases from V and 4 bases from J, with 16 bases between. This CDR3 contains 15 residues. CDR3 region: CASSPLVGVSDTQYF. The CDR3 DNA follows: TGTGCCAGCAGCCCCCTTGTGGGAGTCTCAGATACGCAGTATTTT.

This clonotype has a single count. This sequence may be a read error, since a much larger clone differs from it by one base. The chain couples TRBV6-5 to TRBJ2-1, with D possibly matching TRBD2 (6 bases). Trimming pared 6 bases from V and 3 bases from J, leaving 12 bases between. The CDR3 consists of 14 residues. Germline V gene data show CDR1 as MNHEY and CDR2 as SVGAGI. For the CDR3, the DNA is TGTGCCAGCAGCCTAGCGCCCGACTACAATGAGCAGTTCTTC. It encodes CASSLAPDYNEQFF.

This clonotype has just one count. This chain connects TRBV29-1 to TRBJ1-5; the D gene is possibly TRBD1 (6 bases). This CDR3 has 13 amino acids. Trimming stripped 5 bases from V and 6 bases from J, with 14 bases between. Germline V lookup: CDR1 SQVTM, CDR2 ANQGSEA. The CDR3 DNA sequence: TGCAGCGTTCATACAGGGAACAGTCAGCCCCAGCATTTT. Translation gives CSVHTGNSQPQHF.

The chain carries TRBV7-9 and TRBJ2-5; perhaps TRBD1 as D (7 bases). CDR1 and CDR2 from the germline V gene are SEHNR and FQNEAQ (reference sequence). This CDR3 has 16 amino acids. Trimming took off 1 base at V and 2 bases at J, with 14 bases between the two ends. The CDR3 sequence is CASSLVTAGGQETQYF. The CDR3 bases are TGTGCCAGCAGCTTAGTAACCGCAGGGGGGCAAGAGACCCAGTACTTC.

This clonotype was observed a few times. V is TRBV29-1 and J is TRBJ2-1, with 12 bases that match TRBD2. The germline CDR1 and CDR2 sequences are SQVTM and ANQGSEA. V shed 3 bases and J 8 bases; nucleotides not matched to a gene: 8. CDR3 size: 15 residues. CDR3 DNA: TGCAGCGTTGATGGGACTAGCGGGCTTGGCGATGAGCAGTTCTTC. Translating it yields CSVDGTSGLGDEQFF.

Concerning this clonotype itself: No conserved phenylalanine or tryptophan is present at the end of the CDR3, so a read error is the likely explanation. The chain couples TRBV6-1 to TRBJ1-4, with 9 bases aligning to TRBD1. The V gene end was trimmed by 6 bases and the J gene end by 7 bases; junction bases not matched to a gene: 9. This CDR3 comprises 15 residues. The germline V gene encodes CDR1 MNHNS and CDR2 SASEGT. CDR3 amino acids: CASRGGTGRSEKLFL. CDR3 coding DNA: TGTGCCAGCAGGGGAGGGACAGGGCGGAGTGAAAAACTGTTTTTG.

This clonotype was picked up many times. The CDR3 region is CATTGRAGNEQFF. The CDR3 DNA reads as TGTGCCACCACCGGGAGGGCCGGCAATGAGCAGTTCTTC. The chain uses TRBV24-1 and TRBJ2-1, with TRBD2 identical over 8 bases. The CDR3 consists of 13 residues. J lost 6 bases, V lost 8 bases, and 5 bases had no gene match. The germline gives CDR1 KGHDR, CDR2 SFDVKD.

The chain combines TRBV29-1 with TRBJ2-1; no firm D call. The CDR3 is 13 residues long. Looked up from germline, CDR1 is SQVTM and CDR2 is ANQGSEA. The V end lost 4 bases, the J end lost 5 bases, and 12 bases lay between the germline ends. CDR3 DNA sequence: TGCAGCGTTGGGAGCCAGGTTAACAATGAGCAGTTCTTC. Protein sequence: CSVGSQVNNEQFF.

This clonotype showed up many times. The rearrangement uses TRBV6-4 and TRBJ2-1; TRBD2 matches at 13 bases. The germline CDR1 and CDR2 sequences are MRHNA and SNTAGT. The junction had 6 bases not matched to a gene; V was cut back by 5 bases and J by 8 bases. The CDR3 totals 15 residues. The CDR3: CASSPGTSGDDEQFF. In nucleotides, the CDR3 is TGTGCCAGCAGTCCAGGGACTAGCGGGGACGATGAGCAGTTCTTC.

There are many counts of this clonotype. The chain links TRBV9 to TRBJ2-1, with 11 positions matching TRBD2. The CDR3 totals 17 residues. CDR1 SGDLS and CDR2 YYNGEE come from the germline V gene. J lost 4 bases, V lost 0 bases, and 6 bases had no gene match. The CDR3 sequence: CASSVDPSGGLYNEQFF. The CDR3 DNA follows: TGTGCCAGCAGCGTAGACCCTAGCGGGGGGCTATACAATGAGCAGTTCTTC.

This chain joins TRBV13 and TRBJ2-5; D perhaps matches TRBD2 (5 bases). The J call is uncertain, as TRBJ2-7 better fits the DNA end. The CDR3 is 16 residues long. The germline gives CDR1 PRHDT, CDR2 FYEKMQ (reference sequence). The CDR3 DNA follows: TGTGCCAGCAGCGCGCTCGGGAATTACGGGACCTACGAGCAGTACTTC. Amino acids: CASSALGNYGTYEQYF.

Of note for this clonotype: This may be a read error: a much more frequent sequence differs by one nucleotide. This chain joins TRBV27 and TRBJ2-1; 7 bases line up with TRBD1. Germline values: CDR1 MNHEY, CDR2 SMNVEV (reference sequence). The CDR3 runs to 15 residues. Written as DNA, the CDR3 is TGTGCCGGCAGTGCCACAGGGGTTTATTACAATGAGCAGTTCTTC. Protein: CAGSATGVYYNEQFF.

Details on this clonotype: This sequence may be a read error, since a much larger clone differs from it by one base. The V gene is TRBV4-2, the J gene TRBJ1-1; D may be TRBD1 (6 bases). CDR1 and CDR2 (germline): LGHNA, YNFKEQ. There are 14 residues in the CDR3. V gave up 1 base and J gave up 6 bases, with 12 bases separating them. This CDR3 reads CASSQGRGAAEAFF. The CDR3 bases are TGTGCCAGCAGCCAAGGGCGGGGGGCCGCTGAAGCTTTCTTT.

This clonotype was counted at least ten times. The chain joins TRBV5-1 to TRBJ2-4; 7 positions agree with TRBD1. The V segment lost 2 bases and the J segment 0 bases; nucleotides outside the gene matches: 14. This CDR3 is built from 19 residues. Germline V gives CDR1 SGHRS, CDR2 YFSETQ. The CDR3 is CASSLTGTETKLAKNIQYF. In DNA, the CDR3 is TGCGCCAGCAGCTTAACCGGGACAGAAACTAAGCTAGCCAAAAACATTCAGTACTTC.

The chain employs TRBV20-1 and TRBJ2-1; 9 bases line up with TRBD2. Germline lookup yields CDR1 DFQATT and CDR2 SNEGSKA (reference sequence). The CDR3 sequence is 14 residues long. V trimming: 1 base; J trimming: 5 bases; junction bases outside the gene matches: 3. Written as DNA, the CDR3 is TGCAGTGCTAGAGGGACTAGCGAAAACAATGAGCAGTTCTTC. This sequence encodes CSARGTSENNEQFF.

This clonotype was seen only a few times. The chain combines TRBV20-1 with TRBJ1-2; D is undetermined. CDR3 length: 17 residues. Trimming pared 6 bases from V and 1 base from J, leaving 24 bases between. Looked up from germline, CDR1 is DFQATT and CDR2 is SNEGSKA (reference sequence). CDR3 protein: CSAPLKAWTSSNYGYTF. CDR3 DNA sequence: TGCAGTGCCCCTCTAAAGGCTTGGACGAGTAGTAACTATGGCTACACCTTC.

At least ten counts were recorded for this clonotype. The chain has TRBV6-5 and TRBJ2-5; the D gene could be TRBD1 or TRBD2 (5 bases each). Trimming removed 6 bases at V and 2 bases at J, with 10 bases between. CDR1 and CDR2 (germline): MNHEY, SVGAGI. The CDR3 length is 13 residues. CDR3 protein: CASRAGAQETQYF. The CDR3, as DNA: TGTGCCAGCAGGGCCGGGGCACAAGAGACCCAGTACTTC.

This clonotype was detected many times. This sequence joins TRBV20-1 and TRBJ2-3; D ambiguous. CDR1 is DFQATT, CDR2 SNEGSKA, per germline (reference sequence). The V gene lost 0 bases and the J gene lost 0 bases, with 7 bases spanning the gap. The CDR3 is 14 residues long. CDR3 nucleotides: TGCAGTGCTAGAGATAGCACTAGCACAGATACGCAGTATTTT. Translation: CSARDSTSTDTQYF.

The gene calls are TRBV28 and TRBJ1-5; maybe TRBD1 (6 bases). Germline loops: CDR1 MDHEN, CDR2 SYDVKM. Trimming cost V 7 bases and J 4 bases, with 14 bases left between them. CDR3 length equals 14 residues. CDR3 coding DNA: TGTGCCAGCATAGCACAGGGTAGGAATCAGCCCCAGCATTTT. Protein: CASIAQGRNQPQHF.

The table lists this clonotype with many counts. V gene TRBV7-9 combines with J gene TRBJ2-1, with 10 bases aligning to TRBD2. This CDR3 has 17 residues. V lost 2 bases and J lost 2; bases outside the gene matches: 6. Per germline, CDR1 SEHNR and CDR2 FQNEAQ (reference sequence). The CDR3 DNA sequence: TGTGCCAGCAGCTTATACGCGGGACTAGCGACCTACAATGAGCAGTTCTTC. As protein: CASSLYAGLATYNEQFF.

This clonotype came up once. The chain recombines TRBV10-3 with TRBJ2-7, with D unresolved. Germline V CDR1 and CDR2: ENHRY, SYGVKD. The V end lost 2 bases, the J end lost 6 bases, and 8 bases lay between the germline ends. The CDR3 runs to 12 residues. In DNA form, the CDR3 reads TGTGCCATCAGTGAGGGACCAGGCGAGCAGTACTTC. Translating it yields CAISEGPGEQYF.